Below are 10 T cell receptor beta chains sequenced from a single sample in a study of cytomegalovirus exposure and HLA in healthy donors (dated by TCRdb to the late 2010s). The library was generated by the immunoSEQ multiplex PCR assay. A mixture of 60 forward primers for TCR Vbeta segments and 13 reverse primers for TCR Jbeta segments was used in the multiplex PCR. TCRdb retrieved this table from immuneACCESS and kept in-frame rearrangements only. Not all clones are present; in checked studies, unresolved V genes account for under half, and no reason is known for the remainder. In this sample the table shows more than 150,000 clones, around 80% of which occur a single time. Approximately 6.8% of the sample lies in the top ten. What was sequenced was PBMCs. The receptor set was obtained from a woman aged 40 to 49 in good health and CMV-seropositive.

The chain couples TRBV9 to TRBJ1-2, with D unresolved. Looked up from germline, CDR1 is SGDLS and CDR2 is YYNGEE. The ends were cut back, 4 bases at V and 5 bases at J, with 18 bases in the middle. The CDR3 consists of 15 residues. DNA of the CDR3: TGTGCCAGCAGCCTATCCCCCCGAGGTTTGTATGGCTACACCTTC. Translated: CASSLSPRGLYGYTF.

The CDR3 bases are TGTGCCAGCAGCTTATCGAGACAGGGCTACTATGGCTACACCTTC. Translating gives CASSLSRQGYYGYTF. The chain employs TRBV7-3 and TRBJ1-2; 7 bases match TRBD1. Losses at the gene ends were 2 bases for V and 3 bases for J; bases not matched to a gene: 6. This CDR3 comprises 15 residues. Germline CDR1 and CDR2: SGHTA and FQGTGA.

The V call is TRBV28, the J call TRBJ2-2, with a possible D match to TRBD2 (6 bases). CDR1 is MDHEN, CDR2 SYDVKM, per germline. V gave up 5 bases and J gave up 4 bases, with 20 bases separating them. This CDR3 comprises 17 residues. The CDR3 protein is CASSGSGLSKFTGELFF. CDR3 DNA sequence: TGTGCCAGCAGTGGGAGCGGGCTATCTAAATTCACCGGGGAGCTGTTTTTT.

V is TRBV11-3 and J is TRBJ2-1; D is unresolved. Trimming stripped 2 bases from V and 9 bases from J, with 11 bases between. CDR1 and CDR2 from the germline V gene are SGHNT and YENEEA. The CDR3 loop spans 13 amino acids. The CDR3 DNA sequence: TGTGCCAGCAGCTTAAAACGAACCGGTGAGCAGTTCTTC. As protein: CASSLKRTGEQFF.

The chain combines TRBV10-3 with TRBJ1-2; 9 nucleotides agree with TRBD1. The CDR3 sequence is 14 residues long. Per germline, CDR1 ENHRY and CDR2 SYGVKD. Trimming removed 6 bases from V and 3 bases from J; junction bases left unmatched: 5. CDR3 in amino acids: CAIRGTGRHYGYTF. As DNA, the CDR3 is TGTGCCATCAGAGGGACAGGGCGGCACTATGGCTACACCTTC.

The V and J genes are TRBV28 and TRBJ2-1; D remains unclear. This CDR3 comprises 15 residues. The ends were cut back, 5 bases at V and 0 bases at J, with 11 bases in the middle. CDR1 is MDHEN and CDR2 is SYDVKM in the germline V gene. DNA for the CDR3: TGTGCCAGCAGTGTTTTCCGGAGCTCCTACAATGAGCAGTTCTTC. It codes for CASSVFRSSYNEQFF.

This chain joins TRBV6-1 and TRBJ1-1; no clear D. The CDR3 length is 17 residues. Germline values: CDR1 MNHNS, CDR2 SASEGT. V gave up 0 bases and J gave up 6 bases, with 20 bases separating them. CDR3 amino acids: CASSEALTGTRGAEAFF. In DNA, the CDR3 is TGTGCCAGCAGTGAAGCGCTTACCGGCACTCGGGGAGCTGAAGCTTTCTTT.

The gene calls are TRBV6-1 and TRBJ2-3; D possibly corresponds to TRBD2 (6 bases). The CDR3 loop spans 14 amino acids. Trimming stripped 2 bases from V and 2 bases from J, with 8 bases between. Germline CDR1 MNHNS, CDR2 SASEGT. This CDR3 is CASSEWDSTDTQYF. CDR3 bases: TGTGCCAGCAGTGAATGGGACTCCACAGATACGCAGTATTTT.

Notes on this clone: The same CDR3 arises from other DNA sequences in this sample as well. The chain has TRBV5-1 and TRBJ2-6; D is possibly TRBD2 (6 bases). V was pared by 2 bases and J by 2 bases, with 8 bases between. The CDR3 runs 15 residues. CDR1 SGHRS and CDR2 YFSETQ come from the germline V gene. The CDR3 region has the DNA TGCGCCAGCAGCTTCGGAGGGACTGGGGCCAACGTCCTGACTTTC. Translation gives CASSFGGTGANVLTF.

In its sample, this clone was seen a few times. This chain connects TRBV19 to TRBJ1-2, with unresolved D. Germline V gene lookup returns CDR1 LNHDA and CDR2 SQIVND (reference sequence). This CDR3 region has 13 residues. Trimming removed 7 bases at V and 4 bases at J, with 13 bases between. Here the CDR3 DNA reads TGTGCCAGTACCATGAGTAGAACCTATGGCTACACCTTC. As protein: CASTMSRTYGYTF.